These T cell receptor beta chains were read from a single sample in a study of cytomegalovirus exposure and HLA in healthy donors. Sequencing used immunoSEQ multiplex PCR; TCRdb keeps in-frame clones, though not all of them. This sample has around 140,000 clones, with about 80% found just once. Sequences were obtained from PBMCs. All receptors derive from a man aged 40-50 years in good health and CMV-seropositive. Both conserved end residues are part of each CDR3. Fields, in order: D gene, V gene, J gene, clone size, CDR3 protein, CDR3 DNA. The D gene is left open where the match is weak. Expanded clones are given a class, and other clones once, few, many or no size at all.

>.|TRBV25-1|TRBJ2-1|.
CASREQYGEQFF
TGTGCCAGCAGAGAACAGTATGGTGAGCAGTTCTTC
>.|TRBV9|TRBJ1-1|.
CASSVDLRNTEAFF
TGTGCCAGCAGCGTAGACCTACGGAACACTGAAGCTTTCTTT
>TRBD1|TRBV7-9|TRBJ1-2|.
CASSLAYRDRDEGYTF
TGTGCCAGCAGCTTAGCCTACCGGGACAGGGATGAAGGCTACACCTTC
>.|TRBV7-3|TRBJ2-7|.
CASSQAGGGEQYF
TGTGCCAGCAGCCAGGCGGGTGGAGGCGAGCAGTACTTC
>TRBD2|TRBV5-1|TRBJ2-3|.
CASSSIAGAPDTQYF
TGCGCCAGCAGCTCGATAGCGGGAGCCCCAGATACGCAGTATTTT
>.|TRBV9|TRBJ1-3|few
CASSVGSSGNTIYF
TGTGCCAGCAGCGTGGGGAGTTCTGGAAACACCATATATTTT
>.|TRBV19|TRBJ1-1|.
CASRPGPGLSAFF
TGTGCCAGTAGACCTGGCCCGGGACTTTCGGCTTTCTTT
>.|TRBV2|TRBJ2-5|.
CAPMALGETQYF
TGTGCCCCCATGGCCCTTGGAGAGACCCAGTACTTC
>.|TRBV19|TRBJ2-7|once
CASRRNQEQYF
TGTGCCAGTAGAAGAAACCAGGAGCAGTACTTC
>.|TRBV2|TRBJ2-1|.
CASSPRRGQFF
TGTGCCAGCAGTCCCAGACGGGGGCAGTTCTTC
>TRBD2|TRBV5-4|TRBJ2-5|.
CASSRGLAGGEETQYF
TGTGCCAGCAGCCGTGGACTAGCGGGAGGAGAAGAGACCCAGTACTTC
>.|TRBV5-5|TRBJ2-7|.
CASSRTGSNYEQYF
TGTGCCAGCAGCCGAACAGGGAGTAACTACGAGCAGTACTTC
>TRBD2|TRBV25-1|TRBJ2-1|once
CASSDLAGGPEQFF
TGTGCCAGCAGTGATTTAGCGGGAGGGCCTGAGCAGTTCTTC
>.|TRBV7-7|TRBJ2-5|.
CASSLVRQETQYF
TGTGCCAGCAGCTTGGTCAGGCAAGAGACCCAGTACTTC
>TRBD2|TRBV2|TRBJ2-3|.
CASRVGGGTDTQYF
TGTGCCAGCAGGGTGGGGGGGGGCACAGATACGCAGTATTTT
>TRBD2|TRBV6-5|TRBJ2-7|.
CASGDYYYEQYF
TGTGCCAGCGGGGACTATTACTACGAGCAGTACTTC
>.|TRBV6-6|TRBJ1-1|.
CASSYPAGAMNTEAFF
TGTGCCAGCAGTTATCCAGCAGGCGCTATGAACACTGAAGCTTTCTTT
>.|TRBV2|TRBJ2-7|.
CASSVGGDAYEQYF
TGTGCCAGCAGTGTAGGAGGGGACGCATACGAGCAGTACTTC
>.|TRBV6-1|TRBJ1-5|.
CASTGQNNYQPQHF
TGTGCCAGCACCGGACAGAATAATTATCAGCCCCAGCATTTT
>.|TRBV7-6|TRBJ1-2|few
CASSLRGYTF
TGTGCCAGCAGCCTCCGGGGCTACACCTTC
>.|TRBV5-1|TRBJ2-2|.
CATRWSAGELFF
TGCGCCACCCGATGGTCGGCCGGGGAGCTGTTTTTT
>.|TRBV7-8|TRBJ1-1|once
CASSFNGQRNTEAFF
TGTGCCAGCAGCTTTAATGGACAGAGAAACACTGAAGCTTTCTTT